The clone carrying this T cell receptor (beta chain) appeared once. This specimen comes from a study of blood T cell repertoires in COVID-19. Study-level information: Donors in the United States, Italy and Spain gave samples during acute or convalescent COVID-19. T cells, B-cell-depleted T cells, or PBMCs provided the cDNA or gDNA that served as material.

Original methodology: Nucleated cell number was recorded as an estimate derived from reference gene primer amplification. Sequencing was performed with immunoSEQ multiplex PCR; in TCRdb, only in-frame clones are kept and a portion is missing. V and J calls and clone size are copied from that table; D and trimming were computed from the DNA. The data hold more than 95,000 clones, with about 80% observed a single time. Germline assignment: CDR1 MDHEN and CDR2 SYDVKM. The CDR3 totals 16 residues. The junction had 9 bases not matched to a gene; V was cut back by 4 bases and J by 9 bases. V and J are TRBV28 and TRBJ1-6; 10 bases line up with TRBD1. This clonotype originated in a woman aged 45 to 65 with acute or convalescent COVID-19. Sequencing input: peripheral blood. The CDR3, as DNA: TGTGCCAGCAGTTCCCCGGGACAGGGGAATCGTTCACCCCTCCACTTT. As protein: CASSSPGQGNRSPLHF.